These 19 T cell receptor beta chains share one sample of origin, sequenced in a study of T cell repertoires in cytomegalovirus infection. From the reads, TCRdb called clonotypes with MiXCR, one entry per CDR3 protein. The data show roughly 230,000 distinct CDR3 sequences, more than 15% seen once. The sequenced sample was CD8+ T cells from PBMCs. Receptor source: a human donor in good health (CMV status not recorded). Some clones in this sample may be carry-over from other donors' samples.

This clonotype was counted only a few times. V usage is TRBV12-3 or TRBV12-4 and J usage is TRBJ1-5; 10 bases are shared with TRBD1. The CDR3 has 14 amino acids. J lost 7 bases, V lost 6 bases, and 6 bases had no gene match. CDR3 sequence reads: CASSPGQGTQPQHF. The CDR3 DNA sequence: TGTGCCAGCAGCCCGGGACAGGGGACCCAGCCCCAGCATTTT.

A few counts support this clonotype. The chain links TRBV29-1 to TRBJ2-7; tentative D call: TRBD1 (5 bases). This CDR3 contains 14 residues. Per germline, CDR1 SQVTM and CDR2 ANQGSEA. V gave up 4 bases and J gave up 3 bases, with 16 bases separating them. This CDR3 is CSVVGHKGVYEQYF. The CDR3 DNA sequence: TGCAGCGTTGTTGGACACAAGGGTGTCTACGAGCAGTACTTC.

This clonotype appeared many times. The chain employs TRBV25-1 and TRBJ2-7; 8 nucleotides align to TRBD1. The CDR3 has 14 residues. Germline V gene lookup returns CDR1 MGHDK and CDR2 SYGVNS. V lost 3 bases, J lost 5 bases, and 6 bases stayed unmatched. Here the CDR3 reads CASSDYGTGNEQYF. In nucleotides, the CDR3 is TGTGCCAGCAGTGATTATGGGACAGGCAACGAGCAGTACTTC.

This clonotype was counted many times. The chain couples TRBV28 to TRBJ2-2; D is ambiguous. The CDR3 runs 15 residues. Germline V gene sequence: CDR1 MDHEN, CDR2 SYDVKM. V was shortened by 4 bases and J by 3 bases, with 12 bases between the two germline ends. CDR3: CASSWVERYTGELFF. CDR3 coding DNA: TGTGCCAGCAGTTGGGTGGAGAGATACACCGGGGAGCTGTTTTTT. The entire variable domain, with the rest obtained from reference TRBV28 and TRBJ2-2, is as follows: DVKVTQSSRYLVKRTGEKVFLECVQDMDHENMFWYRQDPGLGLRLIYFSYDVKMKEKGDIPEGYSVSREKKERFSLILESASTNQTSMYLCASSWVERYTGELFFGEGSRLTVL.

This clonotype came up a few times. V and J are TRBV25-1 and TRBJ1-1, with a tentative D call TRBD1 (5 bases). The CDR3 totals 13 residues. Germline CDR1 is MGHDK and CDR2 is SYGVNS. V was pared by 1 base and J by 8 bases, with 11 bases between. The CDR3 protein is CASSESGQFEAFF. The CDR3 nucleotides read TGTGCCAGCAGTGAATCGGGGCAGTTCGAAGCTTTCTTT. Using reference TRBV25-1 and TRBJ1-1 for the parts outside the CDR3, the full variable domain is EADIYQTPRYLVIGTGKKITLECSQTMGHDKMYWYQQDPGMELHLIHYSYGVNSTEKGDLSSESTVSRIRTEHFPLTLESARPSHTSQYLCASSESGQFEAFFGQGTRLTVV.

This clonotype was seen only a few times. CDR3 protein: CASGQWGNTEAFF. In nucleotides, the CDR3 is TGCGCCAGCGGACAGTGGGGGAACACTGAAGCTTTCTTT. The rearrangement links TRBV5-1 to TRBJ1-1; a weak D match, TRBD1 (6 bases). This CDR3 has 13 residues. Deletions cut 7 bases from V and 1 base from J, with 11 bases between. Germline V gives CDR1 SGHRS, CDR2 YFSETQ.

There are a few counts of this clonotype. V usage is TRBV7-9 and J usage is TRBJ2-7, with a weak D call TRBD1 (6 bases). Germline V gene lookup returns CDR1 SEHNR and CDR2 FQNEAQ (reference sequence). V lost 2 bases and J 0 bases, leaving 11 bases between the germline ends. The CDR3 is 15 residues long. The CDR3 here is CASSLSDRSSYEQYF. Here the CDR3 DNA reads TGTGCCAGCAGCTTAAGCGACAGGAGCTCCTACGAGCAGTACTTC.

This clonotype was seen ten or more times. The gene calls are TRBV7-2 and TRBJ2-5; tentatively, D is TRBD1 (6 bases). CDR1 SGHTA and CDR2 FQGNSA come from the germline V gene. The CDR3 spans 15 residues. Between the trimmed V and J ends, which lost 5 bases and 1 base, there was a span of 14 bases. The CDR3 here is CASSLRRQVQETQYF. CDR3 coding DNA: TGTGCCAGCAGCCTCCGCCGACAGGTCCAAGAGACCCAGTACTTC.

The chain is built from TRBV5-5 and TRBJ1-1; D possibly corresponds to TRBD1 (5 bases). The CDR3 length is 13 residues. The germline V and J ends were trimmed by 2 bases and 6 bases, with 11 bases remaining between them. Germline V gene sequence: CDR1 SGHKS, CDR2 YYEKEE (reference sequence). This chain's CDR3 is CASSLLSGSEAFF. CDR3 coding DNA: TGTGCCAGCAGCTTACTCTCAGGGTCTGAAGCTTTCTTT.

This clonotype has a count of ten or more. The V and J genes are TRBV2 and TRBJ2-4; D is uncertain. This CDR3 spans 14 amino acids. From germline, CDR1 is SNHLY and CDR2 FYNNEI. The V end lost 7 bases, the J end lost 2 bases, and 12 bases lay between the germline ends. DNA of the CDR3: TGTGCCAGCATCGGAGTATTACCCAAAAACATTCAGTACTTC. It specifies CASIGVLPKNIQYF. The variable domain in full, with the rest retrieved from reference TRBV2 and TRBJ2-4, is EPEVTQTPSHQVTQMGQEVILRCVPISNHLYFYWYRQILGQKVEFLVSFYNNEISEKSEIFDDQFSVERPDGSNFTLKIRSTKLEDSAMYFCASIGVLPKNIQYFGAGTRLSVL.

In its sample, this clonotype was seen many times. V usage is TRBV7-6 and J usage is TRBJ1-1, with a weak D call TRBD1 (5 bases). The V end was cut by 5 bases, the J end by 7 bases, with 14 bases between. Germline-derived CDR1 and CDR2 are SGHVS and FNYEAQ. This CDR3 has 13 amino acids. This chain's CDR3 is CASSGTGSLEAFF. CDR3 in DNA: TGTGCCAGCAGCGGGACCGGGAGTCTTGAAGCTTTCTTT.

The sample holds many counts of this clonotype. J is TRBJ2-7 and V is TRBV6-1; TRBD2 matches at 8 bases. Germline CDR1 MNHNS, CDR2 SASEGT. The V gene end was trimmed by 10 bases and the J gene end by 0 bases; junction bases not matched to a gene: 11. The CDR3 extends over 15 amino acids. The CDR3 protein is CATIPTGGISYEQYF. The CDR3 DNA sequence: TGTGCCACAATCCCCACGGGAGGGATCTCCTACGAGCAGTACTTC.

The table lists this clonotype with a few counts. V and J are TRBV28 and TRBJ1-5; no reliable D call. Trimming took 6 bases from V and 2 from J, leaving 14 bases between them. The germline V gene has CDR1 MDHEN and CDR2 SYDVKM. This CDR3 contains 15 residues. The CDR3 DNA sequence: TGTGCCAGCAGCAGGAGGACTGGCGGCAATCAGCCCCAGCATTTT. Amino acid sequence: CASSRRTGGNQPQHF.

Concerning this clonotype: One end of the junction does not line up with germline, which may come from a read error. The chain links TRBV19 to TRBJ1-5, with unresolved D. The V gene's germline CDR1 is LNHDA and CDR2 SQIVND (reference sequence). The CDR3 extends over 13 amino acids. CDR3: CASSLEPGQPQHF. CDR3 sequence (DNA): TGTGCCAGTAGTCTAGAACCCGGGCAGCCCCAGCATTTT.

This chain links TRBV28 with TRBJ1-4; 12 bases align to TRBD1. Per germline, CDR1 MDHEN and CDR2 SYDVKM. V was clipped by 6 bases and J by 0 bases; unmatched bases: 11. CDR3 size: 19 residues. The DNA of the CDR3 is TGTGCCAGCAGCCCCAGCCGGGACAGGGGGCGTTCAACTAATGAAAAACTGTTTTTT. Protein product: CASSPSRDRGRSTNEKLFF.

The chain carries TRBV20-1 and TRBJ1-5, with D unresolved. Germline assignment: CDR1 DFQATT and CDR2 SNEGSKA (reference sequence). The V end lost 0 bases, the J end lost 0 bases, and 6 bases lay between the germline ends. CDR3 length: 14 residues. CDR3 DNA sequence: TGCAGTGCTAGAGATCGGAGTAGCAATCAGCCCCAGCATTTT. Its protein product is CSARDRSSNQPQHF.

A few counts support this clonotype. The chain joins TRBV6-1 to TRBJ2-3; D uncertain. V was pared by 3 bases and J by 4 bases, with 8 bases between. CDR3 size: 13 residues. Germline CDR1 MNHNS, CDR2 SASEGT. Here the CDR3 DNA reads TGTGCCAGCAGTGATCAAGGCCCAGATACGCAGTATTTT. It is translated as CASSDQGPDTQYF.

The V and J genes are TRBV28 and TRBJ2-5; D is ambiguous. The CDR3 extends over 12 amino acids. In germline, CDR1 is MDHEN, CDR2 SYDVKM. Trimming took 6 bases from V and 2 from J, leaving 7 bases between them. The CDR3 loop is CASSAEQETQYF. The CDR3 nucleotides are TGTGCCAGCAGCGCAGAACAAGAGACCCAGTACTTC. The entire variable domain, with the rest obtained from reference TRBV28 and TRBJ2-5, is as follows: DVKVTQSSRYLVKRTGEKVFLECVQDMDHENMFWYRQDPGLGLRLIYFSYDVKMKEKGDIPEGYSVSREKKERFSLILESASTNQTSMYLCASSAEQETQYFGPGTRLLVL.

This clonotype was observed at least ten times. The chain combines TRBV25-1 with TRBJ2-1, with 9 bases lining up with TRBD2. The CDR3 length is 17 residues. Germline CDR1 reads MGHDK; CDR2 reads SYGVNS. Trimming at V came to 5 bases and at J to 1 base, leaving 9 bases not matched to a gene. For the CDR3, the DNA is TGTGCCAGCAGTACCTCCCCTAGCGGGGTATCCTACAATGAGCAGTTCTTC. As protein: CASSTSPSGVSYNEQFF.